These 32 T cell receptor beta chains share one sample of origin, sequenced in a study of T cell changes during pregnancy in multiple sclerosis (dated by TCRdb to the late 2010s). Libraries were prepared through the immunoSEQ multiplex PCR assay. TCRdb took over this immuneACCESS table, retaining in-frame rearrangements with V and J assigned. Such tables are incomplete; in checked studies, under half of the missing clones stem from an unresolved V gene, and the remainder is unexplained. This sample lists some 52,000 clones; 85% to 95% were detected once. The biggest ten clones account for less than 0.25% of the sample. This material consisted of CD4+ T cells from peripheral blood mononuclear cells, taken in the third trimester of pregnancy. The origin of the receptors is a female donor with multiple sclerosis, enrolled in a pregnancy study.

This sequence joins TRBV9 and TRBJ2-2, with 10 bases identical to TRBD2. Germline CDR1 reads SGDLS; CDR2 reads YYNGEE. The CDR3 covers 18 residues. With 0 bases clipped from V and 4 bases from J, the junction kept 9 bases outside the gene matches. CDR3 in amino acids: CASSVAPSGSVGTGELFF. CDR3 nucleotides: TGTGCCAGCAGCGTAGCTCCTAGCGGGAGTGTCGGCACCGGGGAGCTGTTTTTT.

The chain joins TRBV2 to TRBJ1-1; D perhaps matches TRBD1 (5 bases). CDR3 length: 12 amino acids. Trimming shortened V by 8 bases and J by 4 bases, and 11 bases separated the two germline ends. The germline CDR1 and CDR2 sequences are SNHLY and FYNNEI. Here the CDR3 DNA reads TGTGCCAGCGGGGGGGAGGTCACTGAAGCTTTCTTT. Protein: CASGGEVTEAFF.

The J gene is TRBJ2-2, the V gene TRBV7-9; 10 nucleotides align to TRBD1. This CDR3 has 15 residues. CDR1 is SEHNR and CDR2 is FQNEAQ in the germline V gene (reference sequence). V dropped 1 base and J dropped 6; count of bases not matched to a gene: 2. The CDR3 region is CASSLEGQGSGELFF. CDR3 bases: TGTGCCAGCAGCTTAGAGGGACAGGGGTCCGGGGAGCTGTTTTTT.

CDR3 residues: CASSKRQGAREQYF. The CDR3 DNA reads TGTGCCAGCAGCAAACGACAGGGGGCGCGCGAGCAGTACTTC. The chain combines TRBV9 with TRBJ2-7; 10 bases align to TRBD1. The CDR3 has 14 residues. The J segment lost 6 bases and the V segment lost 4 bases, leaving 7 bases of the junction unmatched. CDR1 is SGDLS, CDR2 YYNGEE, per germline.

V usage is TRBV7-9 and J usage is TRBJ1-1, with 10 bases identical to TRBD1. Germline V CDR1 and CDR2: SEHNR, FQNEAQ (reference sequence). The trim removed 5 bases at V and 1 base at J, leaving 7 bases unmatched. The CDR3 extends over 16 amino acids. The CDR3 DNA reads as TGTGCCAGCAGCCACACCCGGGACAGGGGGAACACTGAAGCTTTCTTT. This encodes CASSHTRDRGNTEAFF.

The chain employs TRBV14 and TRBJ2-1; TRBD2 aligns across 8 bases. CDR3 length: 15 amino acids. Germline lookup yields CDR1 SGHDN and CDR2 FVKESK. Trimming at V came to 2 bases and at J to 7 bases, leaving 7 bases not matched to a gene. As DNA, the CDR3 is TGTGCCAGCAGCCAAAATAGGGGACTAGGTAATGAGCAGTTCTTC. Its translation is CASSQNRGLGNEQFF.

The CDR3 spells CASSQDWVAPLRQETQYF. DNA for the CDR3: TGTGCCAGCAGCCAAGATTGGGTAGCGCCCCTTCGACAAGAGACCCAGTACTTC. The J gene is TRBJ2-5, the V gene TRBV4-2, with a possible D match to TRBD2 (5 bases). Trimming removed 0 bases from V and 2 bases from J, with 19 bases in between. This CDR3 has 18 amino acids. Germline-derived CDR1 and CDR2 are LGHNA and YNFKEQ.

The V call is TRBV5-4, the J call TRBJ1-3; D might be TRBD1 (6 bases). Germline V CDR1 and CDR2: SGHNT, YYREEE (reference sequence). The CDR3 covers 18 residues. Trimming stripped 2 bases from V and 3 bases from J, with 21 bases between. The CDR3 region is CASSFSPPGGAGGNTIYF. CDR3 sequence (DNA): TGTGCCAGCAGCTTTTCCCCCCCGGGGGGGGCAGGTGGAAACACCATATATTTT.

This clone was observed a single time. This chain's CDR3 is CASSLGLAPDTQYF. Written as DNA, the CDR3 is TGTGCCAGCAGCTTGGGACTAGCCCCAGATACGCAGTATTTT. This chain links TRBV5-4 with TRBJ2-3, with TRBD2 identical over 7 bases. The trim removed 0 bases at V and 4 bases at J, leaving 2 bases unmatched. Germline V gene lookup returns CDR1 SGHNT and CDR2 YYREEE (reference sequence). The CDR3 is 14 amino acids.

V usage is TRBV18 and J usage is TRBJ1-1, with 7 bases lining up with TRBD1. This CDR3 contains 12 residues. Germline-derived CDR1 and CDR2 are KGHSH and LQKENI. Trimming removed 4 bases from V and 12 bases from J; junction bases left unmatched: 8. The CDR3 DNA is TGTGCCAGCTCACGTACGACAGGGATAACTTTCTTT. Translated, it gives CASSRTTGITFF.

The chain carries TRBV5-1 and TRBJ2-5; the match to TRBD1 covers 12 bases. There are 17 residues in the CDR3. Germline values: CDR1 SGHRS, CDR2 YFSETQ. The V and J ends lost 0 bases and 6 bases, in that order; junction bases with no gene match: 9. This CDR3 is CASSLARGQGAPKTQYF. The DNA for the CDR3 is TGCGCCAGCAGCTTGGCCCGGGGACAGGGGGCGCCGAAGACCCAGTACTTC.

In DNA, the CDR3 is TGTGCCAGCAGCTTGTCAGGGAGGGGGTTTGGCGATACGCAGTATTTT. This gives the protein CASSLSGRGFGDTQYF. The chain is built from TRBV5-6 and TRBJ2-3, with D perhaps matching TRBD2 (7 bases). The CDR3 totals 16 residues. Germline V lookup: CDR1 SGHDT, CDR2 YYEEEE. V lost 1 base to trimming and J lost 6 bases, with 18 bases between them.

The chain carries TRBV5-1 and TRBJ2-1; D perhaps matches TRBD2 (5 bases). Per the germline V gene, CDR1 is SGHRS and CDR2 is YFSETQ. Trimming took 2 bases from V and 5 from J, leaving 14 bases between them. The CDR3 loop spans 15 amino acids. The DNA for the CDR3 is TGCGCCAGCAGCTTTCCCCACGGGGAGAACAATGAGCAGTTCTTC. This codes for CASSFPHGENNEQFF. The complete variable domain, with remaining parts taken from reference TRBV5-1 and TRBJ2-1, reads KAGVTQTPRYLIKTRGQQVTLSCSPISGHRSVSWYQQTPGQGLQFLFEYFSETQRNKGNFPGRFSGRQFSNSRSEMNVSTLELGDSALYLCASSFPHGENNEQFFGPGTRLTVL.

This rearrangement joins TRBV5-6 to TRBJ1-2; D uncertain. V lost 4 bases, J lost 4 bases, and 14 bases lay in between. Germline V gene lookup returns CDR1 SGHDT and CDR2 YYEEEE. The CDR3 totals 14 residues. CDR3 residues: CASSPPVSVYGYTF. The CDR3 coding sequence is TGTGCCAGCAGCCCACCTGTTTCGGTCTATGGCTACACCTTC.

The chain has TRBV21-1 and TRBJ2-7; TRBD1, the table's D call, was not compared with the DNA. TRBV21-1 is a recognized pseudogene. The CDR3 is 20 amino acids. CDR3 sequence reads: CARDRVLARAPTSSTYEQYF. CDR3 in DNA: TGTGCCAGAGACAGGGTCCTGGCGCGAGCACCTACGAGCAGTACTTACGAGCAGTACTTC.

V gene TRBV6-1 combines with J gene TRBJ2-3; 8 nucleotides agree with TRBD2. Germline CDR1 is MNHNS and CDR2 is SASEGT. This CDR3 region has 17 residues. Trimming at V came to 4 bases and at J to 0 bases, leaving 9 bases not matched to a gene. In DNA, the CDR3 is TGTGCCAGCAGTGGACTAGCGAGGACCTCTAGCACAGATACGCAGTATTTT. It encodes CASSGLARTSSTDTQYF.

The chain recombines TRBV5-1 with TRBJ2-2, with a possible D match to TRBD2 (5 bases). CDR3 size: 15 residues. V lost 2 bases to trimming and J lost 4 bases, with 12 bases between them. CDR1 and CDR2 (germline): SGHRS, YFSETQ. CDR3 sequence (DNA): TGCGCCAGCAGCTTACAAGGAGGAGGCACCGGGGAGCTGTTTTTT. Its protein is CASSLQGGGTGELFF.

The rearrangement joins TRBV15 to TRBJ2-7, with D possibly matching TRBD2 (6 bases). This CDR3 has 15 amino acids. Trimming stripped 0 bases from V and 6 bases from J, with 15 bases between. The germline gives CDR1 LNHNV, CDR2 YYDKDF (reference sequence). CDR3 nucleotide sequence: TGTGCCACCAGCAGAGATCTGGGGGGAGTGGGCGAGCAGTACTTC. Its protein product is CATSRDLGGVGEQYF.

This rearrangement joins TRBV9 to TRBJ1-6, with D unresolved. Germline values: CDR1 SGDLS, CDR2 YYNGEE. This CDR3 region has 13 residues. The V end was cut by 3 bases, the J end by 8 bases, with 9 bases between. The CDR3 bases are TGTGCCAGCAGCGAGCGGGCGTATTCACCCCTCCACTTT. Its protein product is CASSERAYSPLHF.

The rearrangement joins TRBV19 to TRBJ2-5; 13 nucleotides align to TRBD2. This CDR3 region has 16 residues. Germline CDR1 reads LNHDA; CDR2 reads SQIVND (reference sequence). V trimming: 8 bases; J trimming: 5 bases; junction bases outside the gene matches: 11. This CDR3 reads CASAARTSGSRETQYF. The CDR3 DNA is TGTGCCAGTGCAGCCCGGACTAGCGGGAGCAGGGAGACCCAGTACTTC. The whole variable domain, filled in from reference TRBV19 and TRBJ2-5, reads DGGITQSPKYLFRKEGQNVTLSCEQNLNHDAMYWYRQDPGQGLRLIYYSQIVNDFQKGDIAEGYSVSREKKESFPLTVTSAQKNPTAFYLCASAARTSGSRETQYFGPGTRLLVL.

This chain connects TRBV18 to TRBJ1-1; D is possibly TRBD1 (5 bases). Looked up from germline, CDR1 is KGHSH and CDR2 is LQKENI. V was clipped by 3 bases and J by 5 bases, with 16 bases between them. CDR3 length: 15 residues. The DNA for the CDR3 is TGTGCCAGCTCACCTCCGAGCCAGGGAGGGACTGAAGCTTTCTTT. Its translation is CASSPPSQGGTEAFF.

The chain employs TRBV19 and TRBJ2-7; possible D gene TRBD2, 6 bases. Germline CDR1 reads LNHDA; CDR2 reads SQIVND (reference sequence). Trimming cost V 5 bases and J 2 bases, with 22 bases left between them. The CDR3 totals 17 residues. Written as DNA, the CDR3 is TGTGCCAGTAGTGCAGGCCTTGGGGGGAGTCTGGCCTACGAGCAGTACTTC. Protein: CASSAGLGGSLAYEQYF.

The sample holds a few counts of this clone. This chain links TRBV10-3 with TRBJ1-6, with D perhaps matching TRBD1 (5 bases). The CDR3 is made up of 13 amino acids. V lost 2 bases to trimming and J lost 7 bases, with 6 bases between them. The germline V gene has CDR1 ENHRY and CDR2 SYGVKD. The CDR3 region is CAISEGANSPLHF. The CDR3 nucleotides read TGTGCCATCAGTGAGGGGGCGAATTCACCCCTCCACTTT.

The rearrangement joins TRBV19 to TRBJ2-5, with D perhaps TRBD1 (6 bases). Germline CDR1 reads LNHDA; CDR2 reads SQIVND (reference sequence). V shed 6 bases and J shed 10 bases, with 21 bases lying between them. The CDR3 sequence is 14 residues long. The CDR3 loop reads CASSHRDAKGDQYF. The CDR3 DNA is TGTGCCAGTAGCCACAGGGACGCCAAGGGTGACCAGTACTTC.

This chain connects TRBV5-1 to TRBJ1-3, with 7 bases lining up with TRBD1. With 4 bases clipped from V and 6 bases from J, the junction kept 7 bases outside the gene matches. The CDR3 covers 14 residues. Germline CDR1 and CDR2: SGHRS and YFSETQ. The CDR3: CASSTGDGANTIYF. DNA of the CDR3: TGCGCCAGCAGCACAGGGGACGGGGCAAACACCATATATTTT.

The chain uses TRBV9 and TRBJ1-1; 7 bases match TRBD1. The CDR3 totals 16 residues. Germline assignment: CDR1 SGDLS and CDR2 YYNGEE. J gave up 6 bases and V 1 base, and 12 bases lay outside the gene matches. CDR3 coding DNA: TGTGCCAGCAGCGTACTTGATACAGGGGTATCGGCTGAAGCTTTCTTT. Its translation: CASSVLDTGVSAEAFF.

CDR3: CASSLNAGGPQHF. CDR3 coding DNA: TGTGCCAGCAGCTTAAACGCAGGGGGACCCCAGCATTTT. The chain combines TRBV7-3 with TRBJ1-5; 7 positions agree with TRBD1. Germline values: CDR1 SGHTA, CDR2 FQGTGA. The CDR3 extends over 13 amino acids. V lost 1 base to trimming and J lost 10 bases; unmatched junction nucleotides: 4.

The V gene is TRBV5-8, the J gene TRBJ2-1; 15 bases are shared with TRBD2. The V and J ends lost 4 bases and 4 bases, in that order; junction bases with no gene match: 3. In germline, CDR1 is SGHTS, CDR2 YDEGEE. CDR3 length equals 16 residues. In DNA, the CDR3 is TGTGCCAGCAGCAGCGGGACTAGCGGGAGGTACAATGAGCAGTTCTTC. This sequence encodes CASSSGTSGRYNEQFF.

The J gene is TRBJ2-7, the V gene TRBV19; D is unclear. The germline V gene has CDR1 LNHDA and CDR2 SQIVND (reference sequence). V shed 4 bases and J shed 3 bases, with 7 bases lying between them. The CDR3 length is 12 residues. DNA of the CDR3: TGTGCCAGTAGTACAGGAAGCTACGAGCAGTACTTC. Amino acid sequence: CASSTGSYEQYF.

The chain uses TRBV27 and TRBJ2-6; 7 nucleotides agree with TRBD1. The CDR3 loop spans 18 amino acids. V was clipped by 1 base and J by 1 base; unmatched bases: 7. CDR1 and CDR2 from the germline V gene are MNHEY and SMNVEV (reference sequence). CDR3 sequence (DNA): TGTGCCAGCAGTTTATACCGGGACAGTAAATCTGGGGCCAACGTCCTGACTTTC. This gives the protein CASSLYRDSKSGANVLTF.

This chain connects TRBV5-1 to TRBJ2-1; 10 positions match TRBD1. The CDR3 has 15 residues. V dropped 4 bases and J dropped 1; count of bases not matched to a gene: 2. CDR1 is SGHRS, CDR2 YFSETQ, per germline. The CDR3 nucleotides are TGCGCCAGCAGCCAGGGACAGGGGTCCTACAATGAGCAGTTCTTC. This encodes CASSQGQGSYNEQFF.

The chain couples TRBV6-5 to TRBJ2-7, with D perhaps matching TRBD2 (7 bases). Deletions cut 4 bases from V and 2 bases from J, with 18 bases between. Germline values: CDR1 MNHEY, CDR2 SVGAGI. The CDR3 is 16 amino acids. As DNA, the CDR3 is TGTGCCAGCAGTTCCGCTCCTCTAGGGGGGGCCTACGAGCAGTACTTC. Amino acids: CASSSAPLGGAYEQYF.